This T cell receptor (beta chain) derives from a study of shared clonotypes between healthy human individuals. The authors divided CD4+ cells into CD45RA+ naive and CD45RA-negative memory subsets. V dropped 0 bases and J dropped 3 bases, with 10 bases sitting between them. The germline V gene encodes CDR1 SGHRS and CDR2 YFSETQ. This CDR3 spans 14 amino acids. Assay: immunoSEQ multiplex PCR; the TCRdb copy retains only in-frame clones and omits some. Found here are fewer than 200,000 clones, about 93% of them singletons; the top ten hold around 0.067%. This rearrangement joins TRBV5-1 to TRBJ2-7; D is unresolved. The TCR sequence derives from a woman in her 30s in good health. Sequencing was performed on naive CD4+ T cells sorted from blood. The sample's subset: CD45RA+ positively selected. The CDR3 sequence: CASSLASQNYEQYF. CDR3 DNA sequence: TGCGCCAGCAGCTTGGCCAGCCAGAACTACGAGCAGTACTTC.